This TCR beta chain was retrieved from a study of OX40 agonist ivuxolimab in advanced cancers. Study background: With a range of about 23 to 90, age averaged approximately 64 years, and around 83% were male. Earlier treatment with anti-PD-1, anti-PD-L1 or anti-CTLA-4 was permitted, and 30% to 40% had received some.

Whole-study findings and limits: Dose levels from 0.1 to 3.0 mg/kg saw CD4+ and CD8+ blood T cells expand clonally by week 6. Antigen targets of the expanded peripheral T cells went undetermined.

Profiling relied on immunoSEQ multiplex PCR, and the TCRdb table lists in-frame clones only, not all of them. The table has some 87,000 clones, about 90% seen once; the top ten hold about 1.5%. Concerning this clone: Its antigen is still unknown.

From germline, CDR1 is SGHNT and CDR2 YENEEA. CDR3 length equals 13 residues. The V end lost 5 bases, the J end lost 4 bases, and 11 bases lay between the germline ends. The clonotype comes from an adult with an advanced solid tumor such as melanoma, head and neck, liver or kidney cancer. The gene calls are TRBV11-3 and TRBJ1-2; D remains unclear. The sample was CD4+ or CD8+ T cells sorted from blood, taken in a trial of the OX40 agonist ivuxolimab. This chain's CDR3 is CASSGGRAYGYTF. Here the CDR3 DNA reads TGTGCCAGCAGCGGAGGACGAGCCTATGGCTACACCTTC.